This TCR beta chain was identified during a study of identical twins. The CDR3 has 14 amino acids. The germline CDR1 and CDR2 sequences are ENHRY and SYGVKD. The V gene end was trimmed by 2 bases and the J gene end by 7 bases; junction bases not matched to a gene: 5. cDNA carried unique molecular identifiers, and a universal primer site was added by template switching. Each CDR3 protein is one row after TCRdb ran MiXCR on the 5' RACE reads. The table shows a few hundred thousand distinct CDR3 sequences, with approximately 18% occurring only once. The sequenced sample consisted of naive T cells sorted from blood. The TCR comes from a man in his fifties or sixties in good health. The V gene is TRBV10-3, the J gene TRBJ1-2; 9 nucleotides match TRBD1. This CDR3 reads CAISEPGQGIGYTF. CDR3 DNA sequence: TGTGCCATCAGTGAGCCGGGACAGGGTATTGGCTACACCTTC.